The clone carrying this T cell receptor (beta chain) came up a few times. Its target is unknown. Clones were read by immunoSEQ multiplex PCR, and TCRdb kept only the in-frame ones, dropping some. The sample holds approximately 84,000 clones, about 83% seen once. These data belong to a study of PD-1 blockade in classical Hodgkin lymphoma. At the level of the study: A 3 mg/kg intravenous dose of nivolumab was received by patients every 2 weeks. Study-wide findings and caveats: Similar baseline diversity was found in complete responders and newly diagnosed patients. At C4D1, TCR diversity had climbed significantly for CD4+ cells, though not for CD8+ cells. Newly diagnosed patients reportedly trailed healthy donors in baseline TCR diversity.

This CDR3 has 14 amino acids. In germline, CDR1 is MNHNY, CDR2 SVGAGI (reference sequence). V lost 6 bases and J 2 bases, leaving 14 bases between the germline ends. As to time point: cycle 4 day 1 (C4D1), after less than 7 weeks of nivolumab. Relapses following autologous stem cell transplantation were seen in all patients, with brentuximab vedotin exposure varying. The receptor was derived from a human donor with classical Hodgkin lymphoma. The J gene is TRBJ2-7, the V gene TRBV6-6; no reliable D call. Sequences were derived from peripheral blood mononuclear cells (PBMCs), sampled before the fourth cycle of nivolumab. For the CDR3, the DNA is TGTGCCAGCAGCCAACTGGGCGTAACCTACGAGCAGTACTTC. Its protein is CASSQLGVTYEQYF.